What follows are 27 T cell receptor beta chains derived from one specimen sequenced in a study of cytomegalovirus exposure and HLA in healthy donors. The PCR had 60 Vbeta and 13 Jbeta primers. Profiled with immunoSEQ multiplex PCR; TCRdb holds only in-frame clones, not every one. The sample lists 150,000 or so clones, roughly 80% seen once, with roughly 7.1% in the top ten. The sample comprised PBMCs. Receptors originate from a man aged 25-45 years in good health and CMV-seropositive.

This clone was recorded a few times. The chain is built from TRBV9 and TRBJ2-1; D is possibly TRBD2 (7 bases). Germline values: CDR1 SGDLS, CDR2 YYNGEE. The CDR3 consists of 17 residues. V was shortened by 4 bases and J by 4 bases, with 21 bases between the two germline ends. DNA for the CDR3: TGTGCCAGCAGCCAAACATTGGGGGGGGCCGCTTACAATGAGCAGTTCTTC. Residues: CASSQTLGGAAYNEQFF.

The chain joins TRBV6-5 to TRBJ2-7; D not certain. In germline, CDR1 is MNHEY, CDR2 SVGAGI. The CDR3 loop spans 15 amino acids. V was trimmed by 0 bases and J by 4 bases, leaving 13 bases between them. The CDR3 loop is CASSYSSSRAYEQYF. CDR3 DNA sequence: TGTGCCAGCAGTTACTCCTCGTCTAGAGCTTACGAGCAGTACTTC.

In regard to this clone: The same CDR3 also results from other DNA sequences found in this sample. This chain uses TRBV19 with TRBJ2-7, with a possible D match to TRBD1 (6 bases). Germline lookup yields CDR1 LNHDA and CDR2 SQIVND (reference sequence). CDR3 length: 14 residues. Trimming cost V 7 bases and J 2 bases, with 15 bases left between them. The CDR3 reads CASTPQGSAYEQYF. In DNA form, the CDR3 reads TGTGCCAGTACCCCACAGGGATCGGCCTACGAGCAGTACTTC.

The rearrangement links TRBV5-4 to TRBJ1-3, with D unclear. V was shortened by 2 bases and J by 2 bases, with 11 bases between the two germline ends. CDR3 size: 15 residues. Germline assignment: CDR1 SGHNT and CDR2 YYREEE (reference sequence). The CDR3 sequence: CASSFTTLAGNTIYF. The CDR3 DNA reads TGTGCCAGCAGCTTTACGACATTGGCTGGAAACACCATATATTTT.

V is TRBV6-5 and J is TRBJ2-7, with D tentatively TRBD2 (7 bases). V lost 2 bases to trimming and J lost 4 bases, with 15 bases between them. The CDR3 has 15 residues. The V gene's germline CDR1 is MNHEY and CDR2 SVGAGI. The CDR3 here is CASSYGVRGGYEQYF. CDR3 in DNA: TGTGCCAGCAGTTACGGTGTCAGGGGAGGGTACGAGCAGTACTTC.

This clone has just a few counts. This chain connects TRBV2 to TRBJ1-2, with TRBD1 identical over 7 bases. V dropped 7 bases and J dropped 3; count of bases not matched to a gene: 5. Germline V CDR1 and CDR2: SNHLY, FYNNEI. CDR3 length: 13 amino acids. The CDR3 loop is CASTPGGYYGYTF. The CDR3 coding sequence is TGTGCCAGCACTCCAGGGGGTTACTATGGCTACACCTTC.

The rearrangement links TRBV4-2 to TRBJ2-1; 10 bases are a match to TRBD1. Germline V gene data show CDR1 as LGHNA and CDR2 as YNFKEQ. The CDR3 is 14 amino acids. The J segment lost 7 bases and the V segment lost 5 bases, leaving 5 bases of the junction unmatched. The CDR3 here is CASSAGTGANEQFF. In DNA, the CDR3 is TGTGCCAGCAGCGCCGGGACAGGGGCGAATGAGCAGTTCTTC.

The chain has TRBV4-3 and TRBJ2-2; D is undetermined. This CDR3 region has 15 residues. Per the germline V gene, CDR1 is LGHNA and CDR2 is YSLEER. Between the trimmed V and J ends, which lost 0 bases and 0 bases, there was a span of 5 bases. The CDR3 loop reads CASSQERPNTGELFF. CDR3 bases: TGCGCCAGCAGCCAAGAGCGGCCGAACACCGGGGAGCTGTTTTTT.

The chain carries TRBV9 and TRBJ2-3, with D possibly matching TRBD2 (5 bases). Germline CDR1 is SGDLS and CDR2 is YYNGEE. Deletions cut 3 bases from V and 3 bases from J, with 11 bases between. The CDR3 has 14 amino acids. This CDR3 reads CASSAGGWTDTQYF. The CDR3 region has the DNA TGTGCCAGCAGCGCTGGCGGGTGGACAGATACGCAGTATTTT.

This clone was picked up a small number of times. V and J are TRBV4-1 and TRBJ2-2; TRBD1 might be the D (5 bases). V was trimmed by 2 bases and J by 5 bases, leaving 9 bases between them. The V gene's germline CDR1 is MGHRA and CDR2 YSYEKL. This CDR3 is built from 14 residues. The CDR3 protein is CASSQTGFTGELFF. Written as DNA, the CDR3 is TGCGCCAGCAGCCAAACAGGTTTTACCGGGGAGCTGTTTTTT.

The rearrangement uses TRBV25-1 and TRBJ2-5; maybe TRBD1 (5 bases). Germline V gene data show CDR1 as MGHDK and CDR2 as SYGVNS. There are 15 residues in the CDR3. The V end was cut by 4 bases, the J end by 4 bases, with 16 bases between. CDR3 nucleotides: TGTGCCAGCAGTGCTACCCCTCTGGGGCCAGAGACCCAGTACTTC. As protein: CASSATPLGPETQYF.

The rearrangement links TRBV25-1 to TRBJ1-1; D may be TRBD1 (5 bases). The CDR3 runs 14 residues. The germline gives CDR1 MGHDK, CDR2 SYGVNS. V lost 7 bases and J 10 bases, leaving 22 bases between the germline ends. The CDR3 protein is CASIPVGGAFVAFF. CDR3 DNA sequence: TGTGCCAGCATCCCTGTCGGAGGGGCCTTTGTAGCTTTCTTT.

This CDR3 reads CASSGGGNSYEQYF. The CDR3 DNA reads TGTGCCAGCAGTGGCGGGGGGAACTCCTACGAGCAGTACTTC. V is TRBV25-1 and J is TRBJ2-7, with TRBD2 matching over 8 bases. This CDR3 has 14 residues. From germline, CDR1 is MGHDK and CDR2 SYGVNS. Losses at the gene ends were 4 bases for V and 0 bases for J; bases not matched to a gene: 2.

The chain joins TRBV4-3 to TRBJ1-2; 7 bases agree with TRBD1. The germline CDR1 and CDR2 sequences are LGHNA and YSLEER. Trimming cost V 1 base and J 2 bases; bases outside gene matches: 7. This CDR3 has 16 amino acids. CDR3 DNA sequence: TGCGCCAGCAGCCAAGCCGACAGGGCCTCAAACTATGGCTACACCTTC. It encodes CASSQADRASNYGYTF.

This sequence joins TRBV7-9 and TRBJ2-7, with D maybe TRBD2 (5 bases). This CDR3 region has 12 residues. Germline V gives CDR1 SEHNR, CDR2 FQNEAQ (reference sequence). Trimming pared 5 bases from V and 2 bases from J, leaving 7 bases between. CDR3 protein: CASSPGTYEQYF. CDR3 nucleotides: TGTGCCAGCAGCCCGGGGACCTACGAGCAGTACTTC.

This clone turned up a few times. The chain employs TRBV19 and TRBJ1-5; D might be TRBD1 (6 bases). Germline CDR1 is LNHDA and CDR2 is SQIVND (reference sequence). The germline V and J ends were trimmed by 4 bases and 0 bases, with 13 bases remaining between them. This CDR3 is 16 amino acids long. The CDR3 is CASSRGWTDSNQPQHF. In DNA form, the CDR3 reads TGTGCCAGTAGTAGGGGATGGACAGATAGCAATCAGCCCCAGCATTTT. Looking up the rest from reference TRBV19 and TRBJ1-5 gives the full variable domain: DGGITQSPKYLFRKEGQNVTLSCEQNLNHDAMYWYRQDPGQGLRLIYYSQIVNDFQKGDIAEGYSVSREKKESFPLTVTSAQKNPTAFYLCASSRGWTDSNQPQHFGDGTRLSIL.

The CDR3: CASSSLAGGGEQYF. Written as DNA, the CDR3 is TGTGCCAGCAGCAGTCTAGCGGGAGGGGGCGAGCAGTACTTC. The chain links TRBV28 to TRBJ2-7; 12 bases are shared with TRBD2. CDR1 is MDHEN and CDR2 is SYDVKM in the germline V gene. The length of the CDR3 is 14 residues. Trimming at V came to 6 bases and at J to 6 bases, leaving 6 bases not matched to a gene.

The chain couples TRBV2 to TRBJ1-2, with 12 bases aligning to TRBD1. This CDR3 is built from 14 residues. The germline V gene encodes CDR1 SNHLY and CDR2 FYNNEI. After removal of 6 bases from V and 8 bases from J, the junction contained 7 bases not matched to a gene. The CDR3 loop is CASRPGTGGDGYTF. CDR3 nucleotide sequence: TGTGCCAGCAGACCCGGGACAGGGGGCGACGGCTACACCTTC. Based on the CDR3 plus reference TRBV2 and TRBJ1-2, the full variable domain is EPEVTQTPSHQVTQMGQEVILRCVPISNHLYFYWYRQILGQKVEFLVSFYNNEISEKSEIFDDQFSVERPDGSNFTLKIRSTKLEDSAMYFCASRPGTGGDGYTFGSGTRLTVV.

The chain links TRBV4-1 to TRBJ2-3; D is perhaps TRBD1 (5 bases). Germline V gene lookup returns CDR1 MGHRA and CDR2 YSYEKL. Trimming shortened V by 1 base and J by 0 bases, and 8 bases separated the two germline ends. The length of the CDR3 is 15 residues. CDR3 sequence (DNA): TGCGCCAGCAGCCAAGGCAAGGGGAGCACAGATACGCAGTATTTT. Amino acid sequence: CASSQGKGSTDTQYF.

The CDR3 protein is CASSLGQGAYGNEKLFF. The CDR3 coding sequence is TGCGCCAGCAGCCTCGGACAGGGGGCGTACGGGAATGAAAAACTGTTTTTT. The rearrangement links TRBV5-1 to TRBJ1-4; TRBD1 aligns across 11 bases. This CDR3 is 17 amino acids long. The germline CDR1 and CDR2 sequences are SGHRS and YFSETQ. The V gene end was trimmed by 4 bases and the J gene end by 5 bases; junction bases not matched to a gene: 10.

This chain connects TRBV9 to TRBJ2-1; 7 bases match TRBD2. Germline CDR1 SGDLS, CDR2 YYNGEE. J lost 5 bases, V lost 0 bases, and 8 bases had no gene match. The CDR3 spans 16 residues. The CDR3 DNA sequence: TGTGCCAGCAGCGTAGCGGTGACTAGCCTCAACAATGAGCAGTTCTTC. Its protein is CASSVAVTSLNNEQFF.

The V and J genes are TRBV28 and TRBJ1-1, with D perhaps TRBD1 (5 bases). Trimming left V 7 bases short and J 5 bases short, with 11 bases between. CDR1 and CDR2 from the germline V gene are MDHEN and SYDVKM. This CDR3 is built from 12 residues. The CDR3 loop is CASTSRGTEAFF. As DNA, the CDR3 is TGTGCCAGCACCAGCCGGGGGACTGAAGCTTTCTTT.

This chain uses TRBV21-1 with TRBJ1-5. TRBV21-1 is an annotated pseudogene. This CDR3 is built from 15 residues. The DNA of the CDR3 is TGTGCCAGCACCCAAGGAGGAAAGGGCAATCAGCCCCAGCATTTT. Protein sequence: CASTQGGKGNQPQHF.

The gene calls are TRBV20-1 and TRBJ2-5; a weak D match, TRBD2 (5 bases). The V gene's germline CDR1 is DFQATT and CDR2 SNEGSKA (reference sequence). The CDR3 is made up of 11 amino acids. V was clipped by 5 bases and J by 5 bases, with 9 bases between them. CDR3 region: CSARTGETQYF. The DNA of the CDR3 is TGCAGTGCTCGGACTGGGGAGACCCAGTACTTC.

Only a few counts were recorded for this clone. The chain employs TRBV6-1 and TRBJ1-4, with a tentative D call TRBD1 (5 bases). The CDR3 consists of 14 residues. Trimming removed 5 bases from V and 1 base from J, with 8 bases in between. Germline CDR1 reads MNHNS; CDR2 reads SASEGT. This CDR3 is CASSQTVTNEKLFF. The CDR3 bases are TGTGCCAGCAGTCAGACAGTAACTAATGAAAAACTGTTTTTT.

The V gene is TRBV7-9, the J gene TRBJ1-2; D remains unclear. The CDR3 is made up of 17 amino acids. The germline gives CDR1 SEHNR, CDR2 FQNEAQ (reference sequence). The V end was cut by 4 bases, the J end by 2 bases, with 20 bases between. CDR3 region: CASSSSGRQVSNYGYTF. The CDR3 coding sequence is TGTGCCAGCAGCTCTAGCGGCCGCCAGGTTTCAAACTATGGCTACACCTTC.

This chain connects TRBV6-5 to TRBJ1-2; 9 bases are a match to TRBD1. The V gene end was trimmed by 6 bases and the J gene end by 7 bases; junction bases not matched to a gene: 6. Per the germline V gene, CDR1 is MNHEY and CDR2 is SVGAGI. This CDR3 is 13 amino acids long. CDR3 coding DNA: TGTGCCAGCAGGACGGGACAGGGAGGTGGCTACACCTTC. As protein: CASRTGQGGGYTF.